One and the same sample provided the 18 T cell receptor beta chains below, sequenced in a study of cytomegalovirus exposure and HLA in healthy donors. This PCR relied on a set of 60 Vbeta primers and 13 Jbeta primers. Only in-frame clones appear in the TCRdb table, and some are missing; sequencing was by immunoSEQ multiplex PCR. The sample has over 150,000 clones, roughly four fifths seen once. Sequenced material: PBMCs. All receptors derive from a young man in good health and CMV-seronegative.

This clone has a handful of counts. One junction end disagrees with the germline gene, perhaps due to a read error. The V and J genes are TRBV7-9 and TRBJ1-4; tentative D call: TRBD1 (6 bases). This CDR3 contains 14 residues. From germline, CDR1 is SEHNR and CDR2 FQNEAQ (reference sequence). CDR3 in amino acids: CSSRESNSQGTVFF. Here the CDR3 DNA reads TGTTCCAGCAGGGAATCTAATTCACAGGGTACGGTGTTTTTT.

The table lists this clone with many counts. The chain uses TRBV7-2 and TRBJ2-1; 11 bases are a match to TRBD2. The CDR3 covers 16 residues. Germline V CDR1 and CDR2: SGHTA, FQGNSA. V lost 4 bases to trimming and J lost 12 bases; unmatched junction nucleotides: 14. CDR3 region: CASSSANLAGGGGQFF. The CDR3 region has the DNA TGTGCCAGCAGCTCCGCGAACCTAGCGGGAGGAGGGGGGCAGTTCTTC.

The rearrangement joins TRBV19 to TRBJ1-5; D not resolved. V lost 6 bases and J lost 2, with 17 bases in between. There are 16 residues in the CDR3. Germline CDR1 is LNHDA and CDR2 is SQIVND (reference sequence). The CDR3 DNA sequence: TGTGCCAGTAGCCCCCGGGGAGATCGGGGCAATCAGCCCCAGCATTTT. Translated: CASSPRGDRGNQPQHF.

The chain is built from TRBV19 and TRBJ2-1, with 10 bases that match TRBD2. From germline, CDR1 is LNHDA and CDR2 SQIVND (reference sequence). The trim removed 2 bases at V and 5 bases at J, leaving 6 bases unmatched. The CDR3 is made up of 16 amino acids. The CDR3 protein is CASSISLAGLHNEQFF. The CDR3 nucleotides are TGTGCCAGTAGTATATCACTAGCGGGATTACACAATGAGCAGTTCTTC. Filled out from reference TRBV19 and TRBJ2-1, the complete variable domain reads DGGITQSPKYLFRKEGQNVTLSCEQNLNHDAMYWYRQDPGQGLRLIYYSQIVNDFQKGDIAEGYSVSREKKESFPLTVTSAQKNPTAFYLCASSISLAGLHNEQFFGPGTRLTVL.

The rearrangement uses TRBV2 and TRBJ1-4, with D unclear. CDR3 size: 12 residues. The germline CDR1 and CDR2 sequences are SNHLY and FYNNEI. Trimming took off 6 bases at V and 8 bases at J, with 10 bases between the two ends. CDR3 loop: CASRTITEKLFF. Written as DNA, the CDR3 is TGTGCCAGCAGGACAATTACAGAAAAACTGTTTTTT.

V is TRBV5-4 and J is TRBJ2-5, with D possibly TRBD2 on 6 matching bases. Per germline, CDR1 SGHNT and CDR2 YYREEE (reference sequence). Deletions cut 4 bases from V and 9 bases from J, with 22 bases between. The CDR3 covers 15 residues. The CDR3 DNA reads TGTGCCAGCAGCCGACCGGGCTCCGGGGGTGTCCCCCAGTACTTC. This codes for CASSRPGSGGVPQYF.

V gene TRBV2 combines with J gene TRBJ1-1; possible D gene TRBD1, 6 bases. The CDR3 runs to 12 residues. With 8 bases removed from V and 6 bases from J, the gap between germline ends came to 13 bases. Germline-derived CDR1 and CDR2 are SNHLY and FYNNEI. CDR3: CASGPPGAEAFF. Written as DNA, the CDR3 is TGTGCCAGCGGACCCCCAGGGGCTGAAGCTTTCTTT.

This clone was seen only a few times. The V and J genes are TRBV10-2 and TRBJ2-1; 7 nucleotides agree with TRBD2. The germline CDR1 and CDR2 sequences are WSHSY and SAAADI. V was clipped by 0 bases and J by 5 bases; unmatched bases: 7. The CDR3 spans 16 residues. The DNA of the CDR3 is TGCGCCAGCAGTGAGTCGGGCGGGAGCAGCCACAATGAGCAGTTCTTC. It specifies CASSESGGSSHNEQFF.

On this clone: At one end, the junction sequence differs from germline, possibly due to a read error. The J gene is TRBJ2-1, the V gene TRBV7-2; TRBD2 matches at 9 bases. Per the germline V gene, CDR1 is SGHTA and CDR2 is FQGNSA. CDR3 length: 15 amino acids. The CDR3 sequence is CASTLLAGYYNEQFF. The DNA of the CDR3 is TGTGCCAGCACCTTACTAGCGGGCTATTACAATGAGCAGTTCTTC.

This rearrangement joins TRBV5-1 to TRBJ1-1; a weak D match, TRBD1 (6 bases). Trimming left V 2 bases short and J 5 bases short, with 16 bases between. Germline CDR1 is SGHRS and CDR2 is YFSETQ. This CDR3 spans 15 amino acids. CDR3 protein: CASSLRGAVRTEAFF. CDR3 bases: TGCGCCAGCAGCTTACGGGGGGCTGTGCGGACTGAAGCTTTCTTT.

The V and J genes are TRBV27 and TRBJ2-7, with TRBD1 matching over 7 bases. Trimming at V came to 6 bases and at J to 5 bases, leaving 10 bases not matched to a gene. Germline CDR1 reads MNHEY; CDR2 reads SMNVEV (reference sequence). The CDR3 spans 14 residues. In DNA, the CDR3 is TGTGCCAGCAGCCCGGACAGGTTAGCCAACGAGCAGTACTTC. Its protein is CASSPDRLANEQYF.

This clone was seen a handful of times. V gene TRBV30 combines with J gene TRBJ2-5, with TRBD1 matching over 9 bases. The germline gives CDR1 GTSNPN, CDR2 SVGIG (reference sequence). This CDR3 comprises 13 residues. Trimming removed 5 bases from V and 5 bases from J; junction bases left unmatched: 6. The CDR3 is CAWGTGGAETQYF. The DNA of the CDR3 is TGTGCCTGGGGAACAGGGGGCGCGGAGACCCAGTACTTC.

The chain combines TRBV19 with TRBJ2-3; D possibly corresponds to TRBD1 (5 bases). From germline, CDR1 is LNHDA and CDR2 SQIVND (reference sequence). The CDR3 totals 16 residues. Trimming took off 5 bases at V and 2 bases at J, with 17 bases between the two ends. DNA for the CDR3: TGTGCCAGTAGTTTTCGACAGCGATACAACACAGATACGCAGTATTTT. As protein: CASSFRQRYNTDTQYF. The complete variable domain, with remaining parts taken from reference TRBV19 and TRBJ2-3, reads DGGITQSPKYLFRKEGQNVTLSCEQNLNHDAMYWYRQDPGQGLRLIYYSQIVNDFQKGDIAEGYSVSREKKESFPLTVTSAQKNPTAFYLCASSFRQRYNTDTQYFGPGTRLTVL.

The J gene is TRBJ2-3, the V gene TRBV11-2, with 9 bases identical to TRBD2. The CDR3 has 14 residues. CDR1 and CDR2 from the germline V gene are SGHAT and FQNNGV. V gave up 8 bases and J gave up 5 bases; unmatched junction bases: 8. The CDR3 DNA reads TGTGCCAGCCTCAGACTAGCGGACATAGATACGCAGTATTTT. Translated: CASLRLADIDTQYF. The complete variable domain, with remaining parts taken from reference TRBV11-2 and TRBJ2-3, reads EAGVAQSPRYKIIEKRQSVAFWCNPISGHATLYWYQQILGQGPKLLIQFQNNGVVDDSQLPKDRFSAERLKGVDSTLKIQPAKLEDSAVYLCASLRLADIDTQYFGPGTRLTVL.

This chain connects TRBV18 to TRBJ1-2, with D maybe TRBD1 (5 bases). The germline V gene has CDR1 KGHSH and CDR2 LQKENI. Deletions cut 5 bases from V and 5 bases from J, with 12 bases between. The CDR3 runs to 13 residues. The CDR3 protein is CASSRQGGYGYTF. CDR3 sequence (DNA): TGTGCCAGCTCAAGGCAGGGTGGATATGGCTACACCTTC.

CDR3 DNA sequence: TGTGCCAGCACGGGTCCCGGACGGGGAATAAACTATGGCTACACCTTC. It specifies CASTGPGRGINYGYTF. J is TRBJ1-2 and V is TRBV2; D uncertain. This CDR3 has 16 amino acids. Germline values: CDR1 SNHLY, CDR2 FYNNEI. V shed 7 bases and J shed 2 bases, with 20 bases lying between them.

To note about this clone: The sample carries other DNA sequences with the same CDR3. This chain joins TRBV7-2 and TRBJ2-7, with 10 bases aligning to TRBD2. Germline V lookup: CDR1 SGHTA, CDR2 FQGNSA. The junction had 2 bases not matched to a gene; V was cut back by 1 base and J by 5 bases. CDR3 size: 14 residues. In nucleotides, the CDR3 is TGTGCCAGCAGCTTAGGGCTAGCGGGAGACGAGCAGTACTTC. Residues: CASSLGLAGDEQYF. The full variable domain, its missing parts supplied by reference TRBV7-2 and TRBJ2-7, is GAGVSQSPSNKVTEKGKDVELRCDPISGHTALYWYRQSLGQGLEFLIYFQGNSAPDKSGLPSDRFSAERTGGSVSTLTIQRTQQEDSAVYLCASSLGLAGDEQYFGPGTRLTVT.

The table lists this clone with a count of one. V gene TRBV5-6 combines with J gene TRBJ1-5; 7 bases are shared with TRBD1. The CDR3 has 14 amino acids. V lost 6 bases, J lost 2 bases, and 5 bases stayed unmatched. Germline loops: CDR1 SGHDT, CDR2 YYEEEE. As DNA, the CDR3 is TGTGCCAGCACCCCGAGGGGGCGCAATCAGCCCCAGCATTTT. It specifies CASTPRGRNQPQHF.